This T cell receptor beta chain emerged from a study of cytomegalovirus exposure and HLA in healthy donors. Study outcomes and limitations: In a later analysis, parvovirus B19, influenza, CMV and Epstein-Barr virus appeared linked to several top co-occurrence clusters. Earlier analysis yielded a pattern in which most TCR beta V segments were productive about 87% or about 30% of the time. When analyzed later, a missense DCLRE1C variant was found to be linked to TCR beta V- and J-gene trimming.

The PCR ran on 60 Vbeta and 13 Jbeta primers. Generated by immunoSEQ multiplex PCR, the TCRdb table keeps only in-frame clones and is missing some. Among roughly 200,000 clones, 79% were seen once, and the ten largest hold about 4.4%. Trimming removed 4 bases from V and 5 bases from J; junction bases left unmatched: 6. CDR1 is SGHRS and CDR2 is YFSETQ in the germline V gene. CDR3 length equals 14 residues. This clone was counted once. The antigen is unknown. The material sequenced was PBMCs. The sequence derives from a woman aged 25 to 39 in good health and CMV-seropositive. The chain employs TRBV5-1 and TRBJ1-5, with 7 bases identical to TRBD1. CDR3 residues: CASSPRGSDQPQHF. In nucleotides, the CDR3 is TGCGCCAGCAGCCCCAGGGGGTCTGATCAGCCCCAGCATTTT.